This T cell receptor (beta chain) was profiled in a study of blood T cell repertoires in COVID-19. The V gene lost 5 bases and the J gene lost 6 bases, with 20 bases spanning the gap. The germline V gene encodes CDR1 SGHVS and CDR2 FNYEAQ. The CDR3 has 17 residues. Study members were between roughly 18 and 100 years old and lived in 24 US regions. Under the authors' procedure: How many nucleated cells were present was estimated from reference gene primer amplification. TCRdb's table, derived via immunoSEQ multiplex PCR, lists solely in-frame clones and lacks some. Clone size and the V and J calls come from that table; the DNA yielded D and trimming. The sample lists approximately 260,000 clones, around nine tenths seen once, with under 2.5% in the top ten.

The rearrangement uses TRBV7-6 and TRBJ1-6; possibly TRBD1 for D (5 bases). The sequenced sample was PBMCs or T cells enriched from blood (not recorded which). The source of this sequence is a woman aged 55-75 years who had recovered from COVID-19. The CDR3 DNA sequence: TGTGCCAGCAGCCCAGGAGGGGTTGTGCGTTCTAATTCACCCCTCCACTTT. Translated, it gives CASSPGGVVRSNSPLHF. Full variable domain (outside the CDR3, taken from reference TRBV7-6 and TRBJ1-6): GAGVSQSPRYKVTKRGQDVALRCDPISGHVSLYWYRQALGQGPEFLTYFNYEAQQDKSGLPNDRFSAERPEGSISTLTIQRTEQRDSAMYRCASSPGGVVRSNSPLHFGNGTRLTVT.